This T cell receptor (beta chain) was retrieved from a study of T-cell memory formation after mild COVID-19. Trimming left V 3 bases short and J 5 bases short, with 15 bases between. The germline V gene has CDR1 KGHDR and CDR2 SFDVKD. This CDR3 is 15 amino acids long. This clonotype is large by share. Its target is unknown. Notes on the study in general: Day 15 to 85 contractors were CD4/CD8 balanced; later expanders leaned CD4+. The CD4+ clones that contracted clustered mainly within CM and EM, and the CD8+ clones concentrated in EMRA. Pre-infection memory held some responding clones, suggesting pre-existing cross-reactive T cells responded.

TCRdb re-analysed the 5' RACE reads in MiXCR, keeping a single row per CDR3 protein. Seen here are more than 85,000 distinct CDR3 sequences, roughly 10% observed once, and the top ten hold approximately 40%. The sequencing input was PBMCs or a T cell subset sorted from them (not recorded which). This TCR came from a young man who had mild COVID-19 (a few samples of this study predate the infection). Cell type and time point are not known. V is TRBV24-1 and J is TRBJ2-5; D is perhaps TRBD2 (7 bases). In nucleotides, the CDR3 is TGTGCCACCAGTGATGCAGGGGAGGGTCGGGAGACCCAGTACTTC. Its protein is CATSDAGEGRETQYF.